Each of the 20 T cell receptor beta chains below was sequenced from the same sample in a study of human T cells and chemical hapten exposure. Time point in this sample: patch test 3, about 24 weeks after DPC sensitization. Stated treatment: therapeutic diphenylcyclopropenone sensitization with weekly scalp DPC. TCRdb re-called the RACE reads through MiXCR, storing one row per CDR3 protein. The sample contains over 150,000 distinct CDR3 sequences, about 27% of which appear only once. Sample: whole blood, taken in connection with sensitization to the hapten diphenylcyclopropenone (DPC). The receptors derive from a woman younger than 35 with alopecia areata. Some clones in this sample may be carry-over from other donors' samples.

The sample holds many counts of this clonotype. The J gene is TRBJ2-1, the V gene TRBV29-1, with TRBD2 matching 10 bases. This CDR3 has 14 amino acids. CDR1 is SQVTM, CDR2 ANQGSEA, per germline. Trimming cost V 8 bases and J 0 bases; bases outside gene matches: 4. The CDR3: CSWEREGSYNEQFF. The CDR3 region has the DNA TGCAGCTGGGAGCGGGAGGGCTCCTACAATGAGCAGTTCTTC.

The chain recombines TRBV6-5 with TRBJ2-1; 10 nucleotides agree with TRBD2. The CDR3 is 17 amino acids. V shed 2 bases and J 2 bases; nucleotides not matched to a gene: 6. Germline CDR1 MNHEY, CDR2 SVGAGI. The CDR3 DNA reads TGTGCCAGCAGTTACGGGGCAGCGGGAGGGCCCTACAATGAGCAGTTCTTC. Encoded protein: CASSYGAAGGPYNEQFF.

Written as DNA, the CDR3 is TGTGCCAGCAGTTACTCTTGGACGGACGTAGGTCAGCCCCAGCATTTT. Translation gives CASSYSWTDVGQPQHF. The V call is TRBV6-5, the J call TRBJ1-5, with D uncertain. The CDR3 runs to 16 residues. Germline V gene lookup returns CDR1 MNHEY and CDR2 SVGAGI. V was cut by 0 bases and J by 6 bases, with 15 bases left in between.

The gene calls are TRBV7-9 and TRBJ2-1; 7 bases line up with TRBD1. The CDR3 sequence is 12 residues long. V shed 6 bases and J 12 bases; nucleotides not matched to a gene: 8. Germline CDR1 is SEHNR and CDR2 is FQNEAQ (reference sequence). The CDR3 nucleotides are TGTGCCAGCAGTTTACAGGGGATCGGGCAGTTCTTC. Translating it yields CASSLQGIGQFF.

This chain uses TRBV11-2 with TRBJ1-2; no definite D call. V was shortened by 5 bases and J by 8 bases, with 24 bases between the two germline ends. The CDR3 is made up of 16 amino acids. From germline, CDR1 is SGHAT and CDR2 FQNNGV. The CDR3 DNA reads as TGTGCCAGCAGCCCCCTGAGACCCACCTTTGAGGAAGGCTACACCTTC. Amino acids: CASSPLRPTFEEGYTF.

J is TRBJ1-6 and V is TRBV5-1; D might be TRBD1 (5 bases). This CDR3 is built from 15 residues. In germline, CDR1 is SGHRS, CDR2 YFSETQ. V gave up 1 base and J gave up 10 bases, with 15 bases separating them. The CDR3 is CASSLSGGGRSPLHF. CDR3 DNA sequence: TGCGCCAGCAGCTTGAGTGGGGGAGGGAGATCACCCCTCCACTTT.

CDR3 amino acids: CSARAPLVAGASFRTDTQYF. In DNA form, the CDR3 reads TGCAGTGCTAGAGCCCCCCTGGTAGCGGGAGCAAGTTTTAGGACAGATACGCAGTATTTT. The chain combines TRBV20-1 with TRBJ2-3; TRBD2 matches 9 bases. The ends lost 1 base at V and 3 bases at J; junction bases unmatched: 20. Germline V CDR1 and CDR2: DFQATT, SNEGSKA (reference sequence). This CDR3 region has 20 residues.

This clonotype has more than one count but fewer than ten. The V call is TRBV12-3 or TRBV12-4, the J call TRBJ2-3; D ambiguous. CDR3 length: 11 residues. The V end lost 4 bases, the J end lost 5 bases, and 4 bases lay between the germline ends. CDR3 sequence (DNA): TGTGCCAGCAGTTCAATAGATACGCAGTATTTT. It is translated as CASSSIDTQYF.

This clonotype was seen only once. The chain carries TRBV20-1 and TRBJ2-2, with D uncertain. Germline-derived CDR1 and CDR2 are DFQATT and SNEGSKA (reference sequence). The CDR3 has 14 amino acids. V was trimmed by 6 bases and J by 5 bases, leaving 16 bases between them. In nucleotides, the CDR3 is TGCAGTGCAAAGGACCGCCATTGGACCGGGGAGCTGTTTTTT. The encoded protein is CSAKDRHWTGELFF.

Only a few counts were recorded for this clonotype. The CDR3: CASSLDPIGGEQYF. The CDR3 DNA reads TGCGCCAGCAGCTTGGATCCAATCGGGGGCGAGCAGTACTTC. The chain combines TRBV5-1 with TRBJ2-7, with TRBD2 as a possible D gene (6 bases). Trimming pared 0 bases from V and 6 bases from J, leaving 13 bases between. The V gene's germline CDR1 is SGHRS and CDR2 YFSETQ. The CDR3 consists of 14 residues.

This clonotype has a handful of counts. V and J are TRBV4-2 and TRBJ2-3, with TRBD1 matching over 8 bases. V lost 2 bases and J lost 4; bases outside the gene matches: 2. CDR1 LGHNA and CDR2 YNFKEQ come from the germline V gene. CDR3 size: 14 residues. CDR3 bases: TGTGCCAGCAGCCAAATGGACAGGGCAGATACGCAGTATTTT. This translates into CASSQMDRADTQYF.

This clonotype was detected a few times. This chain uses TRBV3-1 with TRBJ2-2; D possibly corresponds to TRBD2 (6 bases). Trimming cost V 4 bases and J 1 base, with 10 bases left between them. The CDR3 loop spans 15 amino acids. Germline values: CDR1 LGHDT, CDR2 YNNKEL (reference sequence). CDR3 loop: CASSPRAGNTGELFF. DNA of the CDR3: TGTGCCAGCAGCCCCAGAGCGGGGAACACCGGGGAGCTGTTTTTT.

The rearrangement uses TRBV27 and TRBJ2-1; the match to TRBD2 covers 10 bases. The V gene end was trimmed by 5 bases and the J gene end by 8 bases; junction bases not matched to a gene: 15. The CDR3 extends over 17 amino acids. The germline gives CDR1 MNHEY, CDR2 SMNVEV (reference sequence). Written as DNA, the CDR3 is TGTGCCAGCAGTCCCAACCCTAGCGGGAGAGGGAGAGATGAGCAGTTCTTC. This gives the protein CASSPNPSGRGRDEQFF.

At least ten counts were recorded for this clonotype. The CDR3 protein is CASSSTGGSEKLFF. Written as DNA, the CDR3 is TGTGCCAGCAGCTCCACAGGGGGTAGTGAAAAACTGTTTTTT. The chain carries TRBV7-2 and TRBJ1-4; 8 nucleotides match TRBD1. With V trimmed by 4 bases and J by 7 bases, 5 bases remained unmatched. CDR3 length equals 14 residues. Germline V gene sequence: CDR1 SGHTA, CDR2 FQGNSA.

The CDR3 here is CSVRTGGGNGYTF. As DNA, the CDR3 is TGCAGCGTTCGGACAGGTGGAGGGAATGGCTACACCTTC. The V and J genes are TRBV29-1 and TRBJ1-2; 7 bases line up with TRBD1. Trimming cost V 5 bases and J 6 bases; bases outside gene matches: 9. This CDR3 is built from 13 residues. CDR1 and CDR2 (germline): SQVTM, ANQGSEA.

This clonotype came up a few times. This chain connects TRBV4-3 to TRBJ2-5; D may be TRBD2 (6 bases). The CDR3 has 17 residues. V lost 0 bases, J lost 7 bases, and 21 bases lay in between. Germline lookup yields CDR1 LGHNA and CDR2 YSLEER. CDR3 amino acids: CASSQDLRDSKRGTQYF. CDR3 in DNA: TGCGCCAGCAGCCAAGATCTTAGGGACTCCAAGAGAGGGACCCAGTACTTC.

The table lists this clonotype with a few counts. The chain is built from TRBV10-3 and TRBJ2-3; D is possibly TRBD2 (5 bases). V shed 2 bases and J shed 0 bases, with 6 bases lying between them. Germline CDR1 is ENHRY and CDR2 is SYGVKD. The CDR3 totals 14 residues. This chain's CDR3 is CAISEEGSTDTQYF. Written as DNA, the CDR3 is TGTGCCATCAGTGAGGAGGGCAGCACAGATACGCAGTATTTT.

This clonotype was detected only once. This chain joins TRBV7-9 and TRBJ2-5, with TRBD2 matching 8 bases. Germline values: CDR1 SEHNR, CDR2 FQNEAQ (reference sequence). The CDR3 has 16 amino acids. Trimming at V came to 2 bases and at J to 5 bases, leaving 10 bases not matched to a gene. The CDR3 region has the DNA TGTGCCAGCAGCTTACCCTCGGGACTAGTATTGGAGACCCAGTACTTC. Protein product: CASSLPSGLVLETQYF.

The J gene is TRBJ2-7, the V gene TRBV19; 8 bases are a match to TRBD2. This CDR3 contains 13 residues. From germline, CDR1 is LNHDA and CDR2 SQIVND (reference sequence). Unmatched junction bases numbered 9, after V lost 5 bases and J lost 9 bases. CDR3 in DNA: TGTGCCAGTAGTGCGGGACTAGAAGTTGTGCAGTACTTC. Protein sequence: CASSAGLEVVQYF.

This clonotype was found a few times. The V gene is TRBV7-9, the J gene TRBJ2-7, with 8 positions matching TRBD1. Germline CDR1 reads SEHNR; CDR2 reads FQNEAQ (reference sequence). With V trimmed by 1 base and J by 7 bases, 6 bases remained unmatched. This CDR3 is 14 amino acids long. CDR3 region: CASSLDGQGREQYF. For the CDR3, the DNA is TGTGCCAGCAGCTTAGATGGACAGGGAAGGGAGCAGTACTTC.